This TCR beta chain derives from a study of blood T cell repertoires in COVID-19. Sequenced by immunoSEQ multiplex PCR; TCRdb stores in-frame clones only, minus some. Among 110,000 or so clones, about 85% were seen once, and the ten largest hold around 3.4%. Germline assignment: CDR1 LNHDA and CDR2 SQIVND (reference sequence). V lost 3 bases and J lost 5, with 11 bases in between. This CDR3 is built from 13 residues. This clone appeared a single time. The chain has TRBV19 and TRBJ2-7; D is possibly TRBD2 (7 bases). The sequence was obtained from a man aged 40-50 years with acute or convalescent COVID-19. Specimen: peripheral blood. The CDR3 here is CASSIKGGNEQYF. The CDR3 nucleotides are TGTGCCAGTAGTATCAAGGGGGGGAACGAGCAGTACTTC.